The TCR beta chain described here comes from a study of blood T cell repertoires in COVID-19. Study information: T cells, B-cell-depleted T cells, or PBMCs provided the cDNA or gDNA that served as material.

Study processing details: Reference gene primer amplification gave nucleated cell count estimates. Data came from immunoSEQ multiplex PCR; TCRdb stores just in-frame clones and leaves some out. That table gives V, J and clone size, and the DNA gave D and trimming. The sample lists about 350,000 clones, roughly 90% occurring once. The trim removed 3 bases at V and 0 bases at J, leaving 3 bases unmatched. The CDR3 consists of 15 residues. CDR1 and CDR2 (germline): LNHDA, SQIVND (reference sequence). Patients in Seattle were enrolled during active infection, then followed longitudinally. The chain uses TRBV19 and TRBJ2-3; 7 bases line up with TRBD2. Sequences were obtained from peripheral blood. The receptor comes from a woman in her fifties or sixties with COVID-19, enrolled during active disease. CDR3 in DNA: TGTGCCAGTAGTATTAGCGGGCAAAGCACAGATACGCAGTATTTT. Translated: CASSISGQSTDTQYF.